The text below deals with one T cell receptor (beta chain). Its antigen is still unknown. The sample is drawn from a study of T-cell reconstitution after alpha-beta-depleted transplantation in children. This sample's TCRbeta library carried unique molecular identifier barcodes. TCRdb itself ran the PCR reads through MiXCR, one entry per CDR3 protein. The sample records 200,000 or so distinct CDR3 sequences, roughly 6.3% being singletons. Notes on the study in general: Expanded graft clones numbering several hundred reportedly gave rise to alpha-beta T cells about two months after transplant. Recipient T cells and thymic progenitors that survived gave rise to the high TCRbeta diversity observed at day 60 in some patients. T-cell counts and diversity at one year post-transplant came mainly from newly produced T cells.

V was clipped by 2 bases and J by 4 bases, with 10 bases between them. The CDR3 spans 14 residues. Germline V CDR1 and CDR2: MGHRA, YSYEKL. The input for sequencing was PBMCs, taken before TCRalphabeta/CD19-depleted stem cell transplant. The TCR comes from a girl under three years old with combined immunodeficiency, due to receive a stem cell transplant. The chain links TRBV4-1 to TRBJ2-3, with D uncertain. This CDR3 reads CASSQKPLPDTQYF. In nucleotides, the CDR3 is TGCGCCAGCAGCCAAAAACCCCTCCCAGATACGCAGTATTTT.